One and the same sample provided the 26 T cell receptor beta chains below, sequenced in a study of cytomegalovirus exposure and HLA in healthy donors. 60 Vbeta and 13 Jbeta primers were used in PCR. Method: immunoSEQ multiplex PCR; TCRdb's copy keeps in-frame clones and lacks some. Of about 180,000 clones listed, about 81% were seen once; the top ten hold 1.5% to 1.7%. What was sequenced was PBMCs. These receptors originate from a middle-aged man in good health and CMV-seronegative.

The rearrangement joins TRBV6-5 to TRBJ1-2, with D possibly matching TRBD1 (6 bases). Trimming pared 7 bases from V and 8 bases from J, leaving 11 bases between. This CDR3 comprises 11 residues. CDR1 MNHEY and CDR2 SVGAGI come from the germline V gene. CDR3 sequence: CASTSQGGYTF. CDR3 in DNA: TGTGCCAGCACATCCCAGGGGGGCTACACCTTC.

CDR3 nucleotide sequence: TGTGCCAGCAGGAGGGGGTTGGGGGGCTACACCTTC. The encoded protein is CASRRGLGGYTF. V is TRBV28 and J is TRBJ1-2; D is perhaps TRBD1 (6 bases). This CDR3 has 12 amino acids. V was clipped by 6 bases and J by 8 bases, with 13 bases between them. In germline, CDR1 is MDHEN, CDR2 SYDVKM.

The chain is built from TRBV27 and TRBJ1-1; 8 bases map to TRBD1. Germline V gives CDR1 MNHEY, CDR2 SMNVEV (reference sequence). With V trimmed by 4 bases and J by 5 bases, 15 bases remained unmatched. CDR3 length: 17 amino acids. Here the CDR3 reads CASSSLGQGRGKTEAFF. The CDR3 nucleotides are TGTGCCAGCAGTTCACTCGGACAGGGCCGGGGGAAGACTGAAGCTTTCTTT.

V is TRBV6-1 and J is TRBJ2-5; D is possibly TRBD2 (6 bases). The V end lost 1 base, the J end lost 4 bases, and 10 bases lay between the germline ends. This CDR3 region has 14 residues. The germline CDR1 and CDR2 sequences are MNHNS and SASEGT. Here the CDR3 reads CASSEGGVRETQYF. The CDR3 bases are TGTGCCAGCAGTGAAGGGGGGGTGAGAGAGACCCAGTACTTC.

This clone was picked up one time. The chain recombines TRBV11-1 with TRBJ2-3, with D unclear. V dropped 5 bases and J dropped 6 bases, with 18 bases sitting between them. Germline-derived CDR1 and CDR2 are SGHAT and FQDESV (reference sequence). This CDR3 contains 15 residues. The CDR3: CASSPRTSVWDTQYF. Here the CDR3 DNA reads TGTGCCAGCAGCCCTCGCACTTCGGTTTGGGATACGCAGTATTTT.

The V call is TRBV28, the J call TRBJ2-7; D not certain. The germline gives CDR1 MDHEN, CDR2 SYDVKM. Trimming removed 4 bases from V and 2 bases from J, with 3 bases in between. The CDR3 runs to 11 residues. The CDR3 nucleotides read TGTGCCAGCAGTTCCACCTACGAGCAGTACTTC. Translating gives CASSSTYEQYF.

V usage is TRBV15 and J usage is TRBJ2-7; a possible D gene is TRBD2 (6 bases). This CDR3 has 15 residues. Trimming cost V 0 bases and J 7 bases, with 16 bases left between them. CDR1 and CDR2 (germline): LNHNV, YYDKDF (reference sequence). Written as DNA, the CDR3 is TGTGCCACCAGCAGAGATGCGGACTACCTTGTAGAGCAGTACTTC. This sequence encodes CATSRDADYLVEQYF.

CDR3 coding DNA: TGTGCCAGCAGTCGAGGACAGGGGCCCTACAATGAGCAGTTCTTC. Protein: CASSRGQGPYNEQFF. This chain uses TRBV2 with TRBJ2-1; 9 nucleotides agree with TRBD1. The CDR3 runs 15 residues. CDR1 SNHLY and CDR2 FYNNEI come from the germline V gene. Trimming took 5 bases from V and 2 from J; bases not matched to a gene: 4.

The chain joins TRBV27 to TRBJ2-7; possibly TRBD1 for D (5 bases). Germline V gene sequence: CDR1 MNHEY, CDR2 SMNVEV (reference sequence). CDR3 length equals 11 residues. CDR3: CESRAAYEQYF. Here the CDR3 DNA reads TGTGAATCCAGGGCCGCCTACGAGCAGTACTTC.

This clone was seen once. This chain uses TRBV6-5 with TRBJ1-5; TRBD1 aligns across 10 bases. The CDR3 loop spans 15 amino acids. CDR1 and CDR2 (germline): MNHEY, SVGAGI. The trim removed 4 bases at V and 10 bases at J, leaving 10 bases unmatched. CDR3 protein: CASSSDRGEYEPQHF. The DNA for the CDR3 is TGTGCCAGCAGTTCGGACAGGGGGGAGTATGAACCCCAGCATTTT.

In this sample, this clone turned up once. CDR3: CASSLSVPNEQFF. CDR3 sequence (DNA): TGCGCCAGCAGCTTGTCAGTCCCCAATGAGCAGTTCTTC. This chain connects TRBV4-3 to TRBJ2-1; D remains unclear. V lost 5 bases and J 6 bases, leaving 11 bases between the germline ends. This CDR3 spans 13 amino acids. Germline V gene sequence: CDR1 LGHNA, CDR2 YSLEER.

The CDR3 region has the DNA TGTGCCAGCAGCGACGACTGGCGGGGCACAGATACGCAGTATTTT. Its protein product is CASSDDWRGTDTQYF. V usage is TRBV5-4 and J usage is TRBJ2-3, with D perhaps matching TRBD2 (5 bases). With 4 bases removed from V and 1 base from J, the gap between germline ends came to 13 bases. The CDR3 is 15 amino acids. Germline V lookup: CDR1 SGHNT, CDR2 YYREEE (reference sequence).

V is TRBV6-5 and J is TRBJ1-1; TRBD1 is a possible D gene (6 bases). Trimming cost V 6 bases and J 2 bases, with 13 bases left between them. Germline CDR1 and CDR2: MNHEY and SVGAGI. The CDR3 loop spans 14 amino acids. The CDR3 protein is CASSELRGNTEAFF. The DNA for the CDR3 is TGTGCCAGCAGCGAACTCAGGGGAAACACTGAAGCTTTCTTT.

The chain joins TRBV28 to TRBJ1-2, with a tentative D call TRBD1 (5 bases). The CDR3 has 14 amino acids. Germline CDR1 is MDHEN and CDR2 is SYDVKM. Trimming pared 7 bases from V and 2 bases from J, leaving 14 bases between. CDR3: CASTSSSGNYGYTF. The DNA for the CDR3 is TGTGCCAGCACCTCCTCATCAGGGAACTATGGCTACACCTTC.

J is TRBJ2-5 and V is TRBV18, with D possibly matching TRBD2 (5 bases). This CDR3 spans 14 amino acids. Germline V gives CDR1 KGHSH, CDR2 LQKENI. Between the trimmed V and J ends, which lost 0 bases and 4 bases, there was a span of 9 bases. CDR3 protein: CASSPPEGRETQYF. Written as DNA, the CDR3 is TGTGCCAGCTCACCACCCGAGGGAAGAGAGACCCAGTACTTC.

The rearrangement joins TRBV5-6 to TRBJ2-7, with D unclear. The germline V gene encodes CDR1 SGHDT and CDR2 YYEEEE. Trimming removed 0 bases at V and 3 bases at J, with 10 bases between. The CDR3 loop spans 14 amino acids. This CDR3 is CASSLVDNRYEQYF. CDR3 sequence (DNA): TGTGCCAGCAGCTTGGTCGACAACCGCTACGAGCAGTACTTC. The entire variable domain, with the rest obtained from reference TRBV5-6 and TRBJ2-7, is as follows: DAGVTQSPTHLIKTRGQQVTLRCSPKSGHDTVSWYQQALGQGPQFIFQYYEEEERQRGNFPDRFSGHQFPNYSSELNVNALLLGDSALYLCASSLVDNRYEQYFGPGTRLTVT.

The chain uses TRBV7-2 and TRBJ2-7; D unclear. The germline CDR1 and CDR2 sequences are SGHTA and FQGNSA. V lost 1 base, J lost 1 base, and 8 bases lay in between. This CDR3 contains 14 residues. CDR3 bases: TGTGCCAGCAGCTTAGGTCAAACTTCCTACGAGCAGTACTTC. It encodes CASSLGQTSYEQYF.

The chain links TRBV27 to TRBJ2-1; a weak D match, TRBD2 (6 bases). The CDR3 covers 13 residues. V lost 4 bases, J lost 6 bases, and 10 bases lay in between. Germline lookup yields CDR1 MNHEY and CDR2 SMNVEV (reference sequence). CDR3: CASSSGGINEQFF. CDR3 DNA sequence: TGTGCCAGCAGTTCTGGGGGGATCAATGAGCAGTTCTTC.

This sequence joins TRBV29-1 and TRBJ2-5, with D hard to call. Trimming removed 4 bases from V and 5 bases from J, with 11 bases in between. The CDR3 length is 12 residues. The germline V gene has CDR1 SQVTM and CDR2 ANQGSEA. CDR3 in amino acids: CSVVGPRETQYF. The CDR3 DNA reads TGCAGCGTTGTAGGTCCGCGGGAGACCCAGTACTTC.

On this clone: At the DNA level, this CDR3 is encoded by other sequences in the same sample as well. The chain is built from TRBV19 and TRBJ2-1; D uncertain. CDR3 length equals 14 residues. Germline V gene data show CDR1 as LNHDA and CDR2 as SQIVND (reference sequence). Trimming took off 2 bases at V and 0 bases at J, with 5 bases between the two ends. The CDR3 region has the DNA TGTGCCAGTAGTATACCCAGCTCCTACAATGAGCAGTTCTTC. Residues: CASSIPSSYNEQFF.

This chain joins TRBV7-8 and TRBJ2-7, with TRBD2 matching over 8 bases. The CDR3 totals 14 residues. The germline gives CDR1 SGHVS, CDR2 FQNEAQ. J was trimmed by 4 bases and V by 3 bases; bases with no gene match: 5. CDR3 DNA: TGTGCCAGCAGCTTTAGCGGGGCGTATTACGAGCAGTACTTC. This translates into CASSFSGAYYEQYF.

The chain couples TRBV2 to TRBJ2-7, with D perhaps TRBD2 (5 bases). The germline CDR1 and CDR2 sequences are SNHLY and FYNNEI. The CDR3 is 12 amino acids. V was pared by 8 bases and J by 2 bases, with 10 bases between. The CDR3 nucleotides read TGTGCCAGCCAGATACTAGCCTACGAGCAGTACTTC. It encodes CASQILAYEQYF.

J is TRBJ2-5 and V is TRBV4-1, with 9 bases fitting TRBD2. The CDR3 length is 17 residues. The junction had 12 bases not matched to a gene; V was cut back by 3 bases and J by 4 bases. Germline V gene sequence: CDR1 MGHRA, CDR2 YSYEKL. CDR3 residues: CASSQNIAGAGGETQYF. For the CDR3, the DNA is TGCGCCAGCAGCCAGAACATAGCGGGGGCGGGGGGAGAGACCCAGTACTTC.

The chain carries TRBV4-2 and TRBJ2-4; tentative D call: TRBD1 (6 bases). CDR3 size: 16 residues. Germline V gene lookup returns CDR1 LGHNA and CDR2 YNFKEQ. V was shortened by 4 bases and J by 6 bases, with 19 bases between the two germline ends. CDR3 protein: CASSLGTFGSGNIQYF. DNA for the CDR3: TGTGCCAGCAGCCTGGGGACATTCGGGTCCGGAAACATTCAGTACTTC.

The rearrangement links TRBV5-8 to TRBJ1-5, with 11 bases aligning to TRBD1. The CDR3 has 15 amino acids. Per germline, CDR1 SGHTS and CDR2 YDEGEE. The V gene end was trimmed by 3 bases and the J gene end by 7 bases; junction bases not matched to a gene: 6. CDR3 bases: TGTGCCAGCAGCTCTGGACAGGGGGCAAGACAGCCCCAGCATTTT. Protein: CASSSGQGARQPQHF. Using reference TRBV5-8 and TRBJ1-5 for the parts outside the CDR3, the full variable domain is EAGVTQSPTHLIKTRGQQATLRCSPISGHTSVYWYQQALGLGLQFLLWYDEGEERNRGNFPPRFSGRQFPNYSSELNVNALELEDSALYLCASSSGQGARQPQHFGDGTRLSIL.

The chain couples TRBV6-5 to TRBJ1-3, with TRBD1 as a possible D gene (6 bases). Germline CDR1 and CDR2: MNHEY and SVGAGI. The CDR3 has 15 amino acids. V was trimmed by 6 bases and J by 0 bases, leaving 12 bases between them. The CDR3 DNA reads as TGTGCCAGCAGACGACAGGAAAGCTCTGGAAACACCATATATTTT. It encodes CASRRQESSGNTIYF.